What follows describes a single TCR beta chain. The record originates from a study of blood T cell repertoires in COVID-19. For the study at large: The United States, Italy and Spain supplied acute and convalescent COVID-19 samples. PBMCs, B-cell-depleted T cells, or T cells provided the cDNA or gDNA that made up the material.

This CDR3 region has 15 residues. In the authors' methods: Amplifying reference gene primers gave estimates of nucleated cell counts. Profiling relied on immunoSEQ multiplex PCR, and the TCRdb table lists in-frame clones only, not all of them. V and J calls and clone size are given by that table; D and trimming were obtained from the DNA. The data show about 190,000 clones, around 79% seen once. The gene calls are TRBV21-1 and TRBJ1-1; the table's D call of TRBD1 was not tested on the DNA. TRBV21-1 corresponds to a pseudogene. The TCR was taken from a woman aged 45-65 years with acute or convalescent COVID-19. Sequenced sample: peripheral blood. The CDR3 sequence is CASSATDRGVTEAFF. CDR3 DNA sequence: TGTGCCAGCAGCGCCACCGACAGGGGGGTCACTGAAGCTTTCTTT.